Each of the 29 T cell receptor beta chains below was sequenced from the same sample in a study of CD8 T cells in Susac syndrome. Reverse transcription used 0.5 to 1 ug RNA and random hexamers. From the immunoSEQ multiplex PCR reads, TCRdb called clonotypes with MiXCR, one entry per CDR3 protein. This table has over 150,000 distinct CDR3 sequences, under 95% appearing once. The sequenced sample consisted of CD4+ T cells from PBMCs. The receptors were sampled from a human donor with multiple sclerosis.

This chain links TRBV7-6 with TRBJ1-3; D may be TRBD1 (6 bases). Per the germline V gene, CDR1 is SGHVS and CDR2 is FNYEAQ. The CDR3 spans 18 residues. V was pared by 4 bases and J by 2 bases, with 21 bases between. CDR3 nucleotide sequence: TGTGCCAGCAGCTCCCTCCGTGTCTCAGGGGTTACTGGAAACACCATATATTTT. Translated, it gives CASSSLRVSGVTGNTIYF.

The J gene is TRBJ2-6, the V gene TRBV5-8; D uncertain. The V end lost 1 base, the J end lost 0 bases, and 11 bases lay between the germline ends. Germline CDR1 reads SGHTS; CDR2 reads YDEGEE. The CDR3 is made up of 17 amino acids. CDR3: CASSLRAGPSGANVLTF. The CDR3 bases are TGTGCCAGCAGCTTGAGGGCAGGCCCCTCTGGGGCCAACGTCCTGACTTTC.

This chain connects TRBV6-6 to TRBJ1-4; 7 nucleotides agree with TRBD1. CDR1 is MNHNY and CDR2 is SVGAGI in the germline V gene (reference sequence). The CDR3 length is 13 residues. The V gene end was trimmed by 6 bases and the J gene end by 5 bases; junction bases not matched to a gene: 3. This CDR3 reads CASRGTANEKLFF. The CDR3 DNA sequence: TGTGCCAGCAGGGGGACAGCAAATGAAAAACTGTTTTTT.

The chain uses TRBV5-4 and TRBJ2-7; D possibly corresponds to TRBD2 (5 bases). The CDR3 is made up of 11 amino acids. Trimming removed 9 bases from V and 6 bases from J, with 13 bases in between. In germline, CDR1 is SGHNT, CDR2 YYREEE (reference sequence). This chain's CDR3 is CAIGRGGEQYF. In DNA form, the CDR3 reads TGTGCCATCGGCCGGGGTGGCGAGCAGTACTTC.

The chain is built from TRBV6-1 and TRBJ1-1, with a possible D match to TRBD1 (6 bases). The ends were cut back, 5 bases at V and 8 bases at J, with 15 bases in the middle. Germline V gene lookup returns CDR1 MNHNS and CDR2 SASEGT. This CDR3 is built from 13 residues. The CDR3 sequence is CASSSTGRVEAFF. The DNA of the CDR3 is TGTGCCAGCAGTTCTACAGGGCGGGTGGAAGCTTTCTTT.

The sample holds a few counts of this clonotype. The DNA for the CDR3 is TGTGCCAGCAGCTTAAGGGGGGCTGGGGCCAACGTCCTGACTTTC. This encodes CASSLRGAGANVLTF. The chain employs TRBV7-8 and TRBJ2-6, with D perhaps assigned TRBD1 or TRBD2 (6 bases each). Trimming shortened V by 2 bases and J by 2 bases, and 7 bases separated the two germline ends. Germline V gene lookup returns CDR1 SGHVS and CDR2 FQNEAQ. The CDR3 consists of 15 residues.

This chain links TRBV10-3 with TRBJ2-7, with TRBD2 identical over 8 bases. Per germline, CDR1 ENHRY and CDR2 SYGVKD. J gave up 7 bases and V 10 bases, and 3 bases lay outside the gene matches. The CDR3 sequence is 10 residues long. CDR3 in amino acids: CATGGREQYF. CDR3 coding DNA: TGTGCCACCGGCGGGAGGGAGCAGTACTTC.

The genes are TRBV5-1 and TRBJ2-6; D is possibly TRBD1 (6 bases). V lost 4 bases and J 2 bases, leaving 13 bases between the germline ends. The CDR3 extends over 16 amino acids. Germline V gene lookup returns CDR1 SGHRS and CDR2 YFSETQ. The CDR3 coding sequence is TGCGCCAGCAGCCCCTTTGGGGGCCCTGGGGCCAACGTCCTGACTTTC. Protein: CASSPFGGPGANVLTF.

This clonotype appeared a single time. The chain uses TRBV5-6 and TRBJ2-1; the D gene is possibly TRBD1 (5 bases). Trimming shortened V by 5 bases and J by 12 bases, and 12 bases separated the two germline ends. Germline V CDR1 and CDR2: SGHDT, YYEEEE. This CDR3 has 11 residues. CDR3 sequence reads: CASSTDTSQFF. In DNA form, the CDR3 reads TGTGCCAGCAGTACGGACACGTCGCAGTTCTTC. Drawing the rest from reference TRBV5-6 and TRBJ2-1, the complete variable domain is DAGVTQSPTHLIKTRGQQVTLRCSPKSGHDTVSWYQQALGQGPQFIFQYYEEEERQRGNFPDRFSGHQFPNYSSELNVNALLLGDSALYLCASSTDTSQFFGPGTRLTVL.

The rearrangement uses TRBV28 and TRBJ1-2, with D perhaps matching TRBD1 (6 bases). Germline CDR1 is MDHEN and CDR2 is SYDVKM. Trimming left V 4 bases short and J 3 bases short, with 12 bases between. The CDR3 runs 14 residues. CDR3 protein: CASSSTGLHYGYTF. The CDR3, as DNA: TGTGCCAGCAGTTCCACAGGGTTACACTATGGCTACACCTTC.

CDR3 loop: CASSFEGQPQHF. CDR3 nucleotides: TGTGCCAGCAGTTTTGAAGGTCAGCCCCAGCATTTT. The chain is built from TRBV27 and TRBJ1-5; D not resolved. V gave up 3 bases and J gave up 6 bases, with 6 bases separating them. The CDR3 loop spans 12 amino acids. In germline, CDR1 is MNHEY, CDR2 SMNVEV (reference sequence).

The chain links TRBV20-1 to TRBJ1-6; D may be TRBD1 (5 bases). Trimming pared 2 bases from V and 5 bases from J, leaving 13 bases between. The CDR3 runs 15 residues. CDR1 and CDR2 (germline): DFQATT, SNEGSKA (reference sequence). CDR3 bases: TGCAGTGCTAGACCATGGGGGTTCCATAATTCACCCCTCCACTTT. Protein sequence: CSARPWGFHNSPLHF.

The rearrangement uses TRBV20-1 and TRBJ1-6; D is undetermined. Trimming pared 0 bases from V and 14 bases from J, leaving 14 bases between. Germline CDR1 reads DFQATT; CDR2 reads SNEGSKA (reference sequence). This CDR3 is 13 amino acids long. CDR3: CSARDPGPFALHF. In nucleotides, the CDR3 is TGCAGTGCTAGAGATCCTGGCCCCTTTGCCCTCCACTTT.

This chain joins TRBV7-9 and TRBJ2-7; 9 bases align to TRBD1. The CDR3 contains 15 residues. Per the germline V gene, CDR1 is SEHNR and CDR2 is FQNEAQ (reference sequence). V lost 4 bases, J lost 3 bases, and 7 bases stayed unmatched. The CDR3 is CASSSSWTGDYEQYF. The CDR3 DNA follows: TGTGCCAGCAGCTCATCCTGGACAGGGGACTACGAGCAGTACTTC.

This clonotype was seen only a few times. The rearrangement uses TRBV20-1 and TRBJ2-7; the D gene could be TRBD1 or TRBD2 (5 bases each). CDR1 is DFQATT, CDR2 SNEGSKA, per germline (reference sequence). The CDR3 has 13 amino acids. V lost 3 bases to trimming and J lost 0 bases, with 9 bases between them. The CDR3 here is CSARGDPSYEQYF. The CDR3 bases are TGCAGTGCTAGGGGGGACCCCTCCTACGAGCAGTACTTC.

This chain uses TRBV29-1 with TRBJ2-7; D might be TRBD2 (7 bases). The CDR3 runs 15 residues. The V end was cut by 5 bases, the J end by 2 bases, with 19 bases between. Germline-derived CDR1 and CDR2 are SQVTM and ANQGSEA. The DNA for the CDR3 is TGCAGCGTTTGGCTAGCGGAGGGGGGCACCTACGAGCAGTACTTC. Its translation is CSVWLAEGGTYEQYF.

The CDR3 sequence: CATSGVAAASYNEQFF. CDR3 DNA sequence: TGTGCCACCAGTGGGGTAGCGGCGGCCTCCTACAATGAGCAGTTCTTC. The V and J genes are TRBV24-1 and TRBJ2-1; the D gene is possibly TRBD2 (6 bases). The V end was cut by 5 bases, the J end by 0 bases, with 13 bases between. This CDR3 is built from 16 residues. Germline V gene data show CDR1 as KGHDR and CDR2 as SFDVKD.

J is TRBJ1-1 and V is TRBV27; 7 bases line up with TRBD1. Germline V CDR1 and CDR2: MNHEY, SMNVEV (reference sequence). Losses at the gene ends were 3 bases for V and 4 bases for J; bases not matched to a gene: 8. The CDR3 is 15 amino acids. The CDR3 coding sequence is TGTGCCAGCAGTTTTACCTCAGGGGGTCGCACTGAAGCTTTCTTT. It specifies CASSFTSGGRTEAFF.

The rearrangement uses TRBV30 and TRBJ2-3; perhaps TRBD1 as D (6 bases). CDR3 length: 10 amino acids. In germline, CDR1 is GTSNPN, CDR2 SVGIG (reference sequence). The chain's CDR3 is CAEGGDTQYF. CDR3 nucleotide sequence: TGTGCAGAAGGGGGAGATACGCAGTATTTT.

The chain joins TRBV6-5 to TRBJ2-6; TRBD1 agrees at 8 bases. Trimming cost V 5 bases and J 3 bases; bases outside gene matches: 12. The CDR3 is made up of 18 amino acids. From germline, CDR1 is MNHEY and CDR2 SVGAGI. The CDR3 DNA reads as TGTGCCAGCAGTAACGGACAGGGCCCTCCCTTTGGGGCCAACGTCCTGACTTTC. Translation gives CASSNGQGPPFGANVLTF.

V and J are TRBV6-5 and TRBJ1-2, with D unresolved. CDR3 size: 15 residues. The germline V gene has CDR1 MNHEY and CDR2 SVGAGI. Trimming removed 0 bases from V and 3 bases from J, with 11 bases in between. CDR3 in amino acids: CASSYSMGGYYGYTF. CDR3 DNA sequence: TGTGCCAGCAGTTACTCGATGGGCGGATACTATGGCTACACCTTC.

V is TRBV3-1 and J is TRBJ1-2, with D perhaps TRBD1 (5 bases). V was trimmed by 2 bases and J by 8 bases, leaving 9 bases between them. The CDR3 is made up of 12 amino acids. Germline CDR1 reads LGHDT; CDR2 reads YNNKEL (reference sequence). The DNA for the CDR3 is TGTGCCAGCAGCCAACGGGGGACGGGCTACACCTTC. This sequence encodes CASSQRGTGYTF.

The V and J genes are TRBV2 and TRBJ1-6; D is unresolved. The CDR3 contains 11 residues. Trimming left V 10 bases short and J 8 bases short, with 9 bases between. Looked up from germline, CDR1 is SNHLY and CDR2 is FYNNEI. The CDR3 loop reads CATHGDSPLHF. CDR3 nucleotide sequence: TGTGCCACCCACGGGGATTCACCCCTCCACTTT. Variable domain in full (rest from reference TRBV2 and TRBJ1-6): EPEVTQTPSHQVTQMGQEVILRCVPISNHLYFYWYRQILGQKVEFLVSFYNNEISEKSEIFDDQFSVERPDGSNFTLKIRSTKLEDSAMYFCATHGDSPLHFGNGTRLTVT.

This clonotype was seen just once. This chain links TRBV25-1 with TRBJ2-3; D is unclear. V shed 3 bases and J shed 2 bases, with 15 bases lying between them. The V gene's germline CDR1 is MGHDK and CDR2 SYGVNS. The CDR3 extends over 16 amino acids. The CDR3 protein is CASSDGRTGYTDTQYF. The CDR3 DNA is TGTGCCAGCAGTGACGGTAGGACCGGGTACACAGATACGCAGTATTTT. Full variable domain (missing parts from reference TRBV25-1 and TRBJ2-3): EADIYQTPRYLVIGTGKKITLECSQTMGHDKMYWYQQDPGMELHLIHYSYGVNSTEKGDLSSESTVSRIRTEHFPLTLESARPSHTSQYLCASSDGRTGYTDTQYFGPGTRLTVL.

The chain links TRBV9 to TRBJ2-6; D might be TRBD2 (6 bases). The CDR3 is 15 residues long. In germline, CDR1 is SGDLS, CDR2 YYNGEE. V shed 3 bases and J shed 4 bases, with 11 bases lying between them. CDR3 sequence: CASSAGTPGANVLTF. CDR3 sequence (DNA): TGTGCCAGCAGCGCCGGGACTCCGGGGGCCAACGTCCTGACTTTC.

CDR3 sequence reads: CASTRGTAETQYF. CDR3 DNA sequence: TGTGCCAGCACCCGGGGAACGGCAGAGACCCAGTACTTC. This chain joins TRBV7-9 and TRBJ2-5, with D perhaps matching TRBD2 (5 bases). Trimming left V 7 bases short and J 4 bases short, with 13 bases between. CDR3 size: 13 residues. From germline, CDR1 is SEHNR and CDR2 FQNEAQ (reference sequence).

V and J are TRBV19 and TRBJ2-2, with TRBD1 matching 8 bases. This CDR3 has 13 residues. Germline CDR1 is LNHDA and CDR2 is SQIVND (reference sequence). Losses at the gene ends were 7 bases for V and 6 bases for J; bases not matched to a gene: 4. The CDR3 sequence: CASKRQGSGELFF. For the CDR3, the DNA is TGTGCCAGTAAGAGACAGGGGTCCGGGGAGCTGTTTTTT.

The rearrangement uses TRBV20-1 and TRBJ2-7; 7 bases map to TRBD1. The CDR3 loop spans 13 amino acids. CDR1 DFQATT and CDR2 SNEGSKA come from the germline V gene (reference sequence). Trimming at V came to 6 bases and at J to 4 bases, leaving 9 bases not matched to a gene. CDR3 DNA sequence: TGCAGTGCGGTTACCGGGACAGAGTACGAGCAGTACTTC. It is translated as CSAVTGTEYEQYF.

CDR3: CASSLGQEQFF. The CDR3 nucleotides are TGTGCCAGCAGCTTAGGGCAAGAGCAGTTCTTC. V usage is TRBV7-2 and J usage is TRBJ2-1; D gene uncertain. The germline V and J ends were trimmed by 1 base and 10 bases, with 5 bases remaining between them. This CDR3 has 11 amino acids. Per the germline V gene, CDR1 is SGHTA and CDR2 is FQGNSA.